The T cell receptor (beta chain) under discussion was sequenced for a study of identical twins. The study's findings and limits: Out-of-frame beta chain sequences displayed weaker excess sharing between twins. Out-of-frame TCR alpha sharing in monozygotic twins exceeded recombination model predictions.

There are many counts of this clonotype. The antigen remains unidentified. One end of the junction is discordant with germline, which a read error may explain. One entry per CDR3 protein, called by TCRdb with MiXCR from the 5' RACE reads. The sample records about 1.7 million distinct CDR3 sequences, roughly 35% being singletons. The sample comprised cord blood. This sequence was found in a newborn girl in good health.

The CDR3, as DNA: TGTGCCAGCAGTTTAGGTGTAGCGGGAGGATACAATGAGCAGTTCTTC. It translates to CASSLGVAGGYNEQFF. The chain is built from TRBV7-8 and TRBJ2-1, with 10 nucleotides matching TRBD2. CDR1 and CDR2 from the germline V gene are SGHVS and FQNEAQ. This CDR3 region has 16 residues.